What follows are 20 T cell receptor beta chains derived from one specimen sequenced in a study of T-cell reconstitution after alpha-beta-depleted transplantation in children. Preparing the TCRbeta library involved the use of unique molecular identifiers. A single record per CDR3 protein comes from TCRdb applying MiXCR to the PCR reads. The sample records 900,000 or so distinct CDR3 sequences, approximately 15% being singletons. The material sequenced was PBMCs, mostly from graft donor cells, taken 360 days after TCRalphabeta/CD19-depleted stem cell transplant. The receptor set was obtained from a male patient under 18 who had a stem cell transplant for acute lymphoblastic leukemia, so the T cells may come from the graft donor.

This sequence joins TRBV9 and TRBJ2-7, with 7 bases aligning to TRBD2. The CDR3 totals 13 residues. The V and J ends lost 0 bases and 5 bases, in that order; junction bases with no gene match: 2. Germline V gene sequence: CDR1 SGDLS, CDR2 YYNGEE. CDR3 nucleotides: TGTGCCAGCAGCGTAGGACTAGCCCACGAGCAGTACTTC. Translating gives CASSVGLAHEQYF.

There are many counts of this clonotype. The chain links TRBV9 to TRBJ1-2, with 8 bases identical to TRBD1. This CDR3 has 14 amino acids. CDR1 and CDR2 from the germline V gene are SGDLS and YYNGEE. V trimming: 3 bases; J trimming: 8 bases; junction bases outside the gene matches: 9. CDR3 in DNA: TGTGCCAGCAGCGCGGACAGGGACTCCTTAGGCTACACCTTC. It is translated as CASSADRDSLGYTF.

This clonotype was picked up many times. The chain carries TRBV5-4 and TRBJ2-7, with a weak D call TRBD2 (6 bases). V lost 2 bases and J lost 2, with 11 bases in between. The V gene's germline CDR1 is SGHNT and CDR2 YYREEE (reference sequence). The CDR3 totals 14 residues. CDR3 in DNA: TGTGCCAGCAGCTTTGGGGCGGGACCCTACGAGCAGTACTTC. It is translated as CASSFGAGPYEQYF.

The gene calls are TRBV12-3 or TRBV12-4 and TRBJ2-7; the match to TRBD2 covers 9 bases. V gave up 6 bases and J gave up 6 bases; unmatched junction bases: 9. The CDR3 loop spans 14 amino acids. Here the CDR3 DNA reads TGTGCCAGCAGCCCCTTAGCGGGAGACGGCGAGCAGTACTTC. Translated: CASSPLAGDGEQYF.

The table lists this clonotype with a few counts. The CDR3 sequence: CASSFSGRETQYF. CDR3 bases: TGCGCCAGCAGCTTTAGCGGGAGAGAGACCCAGTACTTC. V gene TRBV5-1 combines with J gene TRBJ2-5; 9 positions agree with TRBD2. This CDR3 has 13 amino acids. The junction had 0 bases not matched to a gene; V was cut back by 2 bases and J by 4 bases. Germline V gene sequence: CDR1 SGHRS, CDR2 YFSETQ.

The chain has TRBV5-1 and TRBJ2-5, with D possibly being TRBD1 or TRBD2 (6 bases each). V lost 5 bases, J lost 1 base, and 18 bases lay in between. The CDR3 consists of 16 residues. Germline CDR1 SGHRS, CDR2 YFSETQ. The CDR3 DNA reads as TGCGCCAGCAGTGTGGAGTCGGGGGCCCTCCAAGAGACCCAGTACTTC. This sequence encodes CASSVESGALQETQYF.

This clonotype was counted between two and nine times. V usage is TRBV10-3 and J usage is TRBJ2-3; the match to TRBD2 covers 10 bases. The trim removed 7 bases at V and 6 bases at J, leaving 4 bases unmatched. This CDR3 spans 13 amino acids. From germline, CDR1 is ENHRY and CDR2 SYGVKD. This CDR3 is CAIKREGRDTQYF. The CDR3 DNA sequence: TGTGCCATCAAGCGGGAGGGCCGGGATACGCAGTATTTT.

The rearrangement links TRBV5-1 to TRBJ2-1; 8 nucleotides align to TRBD2. Per the germline V gene, CDR1 is SGHRS and CDR2 is YFSETQ. Losses at the gene ends were 4 bases for V and 0 bases for J; bases not matched to a gene: 6. The CDR3 extends over 16 amino acids. The CDR3, as DNA: TGCGCCAGCAGCCGGGCGAGCGGGAGCTCCTACAATGAGCAGTTCTTC. It encodes CASSRASGSSYNEQFF.

This clonotype turned up a few times. As DNA, the CDR3 is TGCGCCAGCAGCGACGTGGGGTACCAAGAGACCCAGTACTTC. It encodes CASSDVGYQETQYF. The chain joins TRBV5-1 to TRBJ2-5; D unresolved. The germline V and J ends were trimmed by 4 bases and 0 bases, with 10 bases remaining between them. This CDR3 comprises 14 residues. Germline V CDR1 and CDR2: SGHRS, YFSETQ.

The V call is TRBV5-4, the J call TRBJ2-2; 14 nucleotides agree with TRBD2. CDR1 is SGHNT, CDR2 YYREEE, per germline (reference sequence). After removal of 1 base from V and 3 bases from J, the junction contained 11 bases not matched to a gene. The CDR3 has 20 residues. The chain's CDR3 is CASSLWTGTSGRRDTGELFF. Written as DNA, the CDR3 is TGTGCCAGCAGCTTGTGGACCGGGACTAGCGGGAGAAGGGACACCGGGGAGCTGTTTTTT.

This clonotype was seen repeatedly, ten times or more. The chain employs TRBV4-1 and TRBJ2-7; TRBD2 might be the D (5 bases). Between the trimmed V and J ends, which lost 0 bases and 4 bases, there was a span of 16 bases. Germline V gene lookup returns CDR1 MGHRA and CDR2 YSYEKL. This CDR3 region has 16 residues. The CDR3 region has the DNA TGCGCCAGCAGCCAAGATCTGGAGGTTTTGCGGTACGAGCAGTACTTC. Residues: CASSQDLEVLRYEQYF.

The chain carries TRBV12-3 or TRBV12-4 and TRBJ2-2, with D tentatively TRBD2 (5 bases). Trimming stripped 7 bases from V and 5 bases from J, with 14 bases between. The CDR3 spans 14 residues. For the CDR3, the DNA is TGTGCCAGCACTCCGGCCCCGGGGACCGGGGAGCTGTTTTTT. Translation gives CASTPAPGTGELFF.

The genes are TRBV5-6 and TRBJ1-2, with 8 positions matching TRBD1. Germline V gene lookup returns CDR1 SGHDT and CDR2 YYEEEE. The CDR3 runs 16 residues. The J segment lost 2 bases and the V segment lost 1 base, leaving 7 bases of the junction unmatched. CDR3 loop: CASSLLQGARNYGYTF. The CDR3, as DNA: TGTGCCAGCAGCTTGCTGCAGGGGGCGCGGAACTATGGCTACACCTTC.

The V gene is TRBV4-1, the J gene TRBJ2-7; D possibly uses TRBD1 or TRBD2 (5 bases each). V was clipped by 1 base and J by 1 base, with 14 bases between them. CDR1 and CDR2 from the germline V gene are MGHRA and YSYEKL. This CDR3 has 16 amino acids. As DNA, the CDR3 is TGCGCCAGCAGCCAAGGAGGGGCCGAGAGATCCTACGAGCAGTACTTC. Translation gives CASSQGGAERSYEQYF.

The genes are TRBV9 and TRBJ2-2; 7 bases match TRBD2. There are 16 residues in the CDR3. The germline V gene encodes CDR1 SGDLS and CDR2 YYNGEE. V lost 3 bases and J lost 3; bases outside the gene matches: 8. DNA of the CDR3: TGTGCCAGCAGCGCCACGGGAGGTCCGGACACCGGGGAGCTGTTTTTT. This sequence encodes CASSATGGPDTGELFF.

This clonotype was seen only a few times. This sequence joins TRBV4-1 and TRBJ1-4; 9 bases align to TRBD1. This CDR3 is built from 15 residues. With 1 base clipped from V and 5 bases from J, the junction kept 2 bases outside the gene matches. Germline V lookup: CDR1 MGHRA, CDR2 YSYEKL. CDR3 in DNA: TGCGCCAGCAGCCAAGTGGGGACAGGGAATGAAAAACTGTTTTTT. Translated: CASSQVGTGNEKLFF.

This clonotype showed up many times. The V call is TRBV5-1, the J call TRBJ2-3; either TRBD1 or TRBD2 may supply D (5 bases each). CDR1 is SGHRS, CDR2 YFSETQ, per germline. V was clipped by 4 bases and J by 3 bases, with 12 bases between them. The CDR3 has 14 amino acids. The CDR3 nucleotides are TGCGCCAGCAGCACCCGGGACCGTACAGATACGCAGTATTTT. The encoded protein is CASSTRDRTDTQYF.

This chain connects TRBV6-2 or TRBV6-3 to TRBJ2-7; TRBD2 aligns across 7 bases. This CDR3 contains 15 residues. Germline CDR1 reads MNHEY; CDR2 reads SVGEGT. V trimming: 6 bases; J trimming: 1 base; junction bases outside the gene matches: 9. CDR3 bases: TGTGCCAGCAGGCCCACCGGGACTACGTCCTACGAGCAGTACTTC. Residues: CASRPTGTTSYEQYF.

The V call is TRBV18, the J call TRBJ1-1; D gene unclear. The germline CDR1 and CDR2 sequences are KGHSH and LQKENI. V was shortened by 6 bases and J by 5 bases, with 16 bases between the two germline ends. The CDR3 runs to 14 residues. This CDR3 is CASSTGPPETEAFF. DNA for the CDR3: TGTGCCAGCTCGACCGGGCCCCCTGAGACTGAAGCTTTCTTT.

This clonotype was recorded many times. The chain combines TRBV7-2 with TRBJ2-1, with D unclear. The CDR3 totals 12 residues. V dropped 4 bases and J dropped 10 bases, with 11 bases sitting between them. The germline CDR1 and CDR2 sequences are SGHTA and FQGNSA. The CDR3 region is CASSSYLGEQFF. The CDR3 DNA reads TGTGCCAGCAGCTCTTACCTGGGAGAGCAGTTCTTC.